The sequence of this TCR beta chain was determined in a study of blood T cell repertoires in COVID-19. There are 17 residues in the CDR3. From germline, CDR1 is SGHRS and CDR2 YFSETQ. V lost 2 bases, J lost 3 bases, and 8 bases stayed unmatched. The method was immunoSEQ multiplex PCR; TCRdb's version includes in-frame clones alone and lacks a portion of them. Of about 20,000 clones in the sample, 70% to 90% are singletons; the top ten hold roughly 6%. Sequencing used peripheral blood. The TCR originated in a human donor in a cohort sampled during active COVID-19. The V and J genes are TRBV5-1 and TRBJ1-5; 10 positions match TRBD1. The CDR3 DNA reads TGCGCCAGCAGCTTAGATCCGACAGGGGGCAACAATCAGCCCCAGCATTTT. Translating gives CASSLDPTGGNNQPQHF. Together with reference TRBV5-1 and TRBJ1-5, the CDR3 gives the full variable domain: KAGVTQTPRYLIKTRGQQVTLSCSPISGHRSVSWYQQTPGQGLQFLFEYFSETQRNKGNFPGRFSGRQFSNSRSEMNVSTLELGDSALYLCASSLDPTGGNNQPQHFGDGTRLSIL.